This TCR beta chain was captured in a study of T cell repertoires in cytomegalovirus infection. The wider study: Matching HLA type and CMV infection were both indicated by public TCR beta signatures. General observations from the study: Frequencies of public TCR beta families were cumulated, and this identified carriers of CMV plus the relevant HLA. In two of eight donors, the top clonotype was HLA-C-restricted CMV-specific.

The germline V and J ends were trimmed by 8 bases and 15 bases, with 20 bases remaining between them. Germline V CDR1 and CDR2: MDHEN, SYDVKM. CDR3 size: 12 residues. TCRdb reprocessed the reads via MiXCR and lists one record per CDR3 protein. The sample consists of about 310,000 distinct CDR3 sequences, roughly a tenth of them appearing once. This clonotype came up many times. Its cognate antigen is unknown. The specimen sequenced was PBMCs. The chain employs TRBV28 and TRBJ2-1; the D call may be TRBD1 or TRBD2 (5 bases each). This clonotype was sampled from a human donor in good health (CMV status not recorded). Some clones in this sample may be carry-over from other donors' samples. CDR3 sequence reads: CASGASGRSGFF. The DNA of the CDR3 is TGTGCCAGCGGGGCCAGTGGGAGAAGTGGGTTCTTC.